The source of this T cell receptor (beta chain) is a study of T cell changes during pregnancy in multiple sclerosis. Only in-frame clones appear in the TCRdb table, and some are missing; sequencing was by immunoSEQ multiplex PCR. The sample holds tens of thousands of clones, 93% seen once. The germline V gene encodes CDR1 SGHTA and CDR2 FQGTGA. The CDR3 extends over 15 amino acids. V lost 0 bases, J lost 3 bases, and 11 bases lay in between. This receptor was identified in a female donor with multiple sclerosis, enrolled in a pregnancy study. This rearrangement joins TRBV7-3 to TRBJ2-5; no definite D call. The source was peripheral blood, collected in the second trimester of pregnancy. The chain's CDR3 is CASSLTGRLEETQYF. DNA of the CDR3: TGTGCCAGCAGCTTAACGGGCAGGTTAGAAGAGACCCAGTACTTC. The full variable domain, its missing parts supplied by reference TRBV7-3 and TRBJ2-5, is GAGVSQTPSNKVTEKGKYVELRCDPISGHTALYWYRQSLGQGPEFLIYFQGTGAADDSGLPNDRFFAVRPEGSVSTLKIQRTERGDSAVYLCASSLTGRLEETQYFGPGTRLLVL.